This T cell receptor beta chain was observed in a study of cytomegalovirus exposure and HLA in healthy donors. Whole-study results and caveats: Cytomegalovirus association was listed for 164 TCR beta chains. The study found most TCR sequences rare, yet found some public TCRs in many donors. A few CMV-associated chains were confirmed in vitro to be specific for CMV antigens.

A word on this clone: Its antigen remains unknown.

Libraries were prepared by immunoSEQ multiplex PCR; TCRdb keeps only in-frame clonotypes and omits some of them. The profile shows 150,000 to 200,000 clones, about 81% of them singletons. These donors were members of the roughly 120-subject validation cohort, a group separate from the roughly 700-subject first cohort. V lost 3 bases to trimming and J lost 5 bases, with 8 bases between them. This CDR3 region has 11 residues. From germline, CDR1 is SQVTM and CDR2 ANQGSEA. The sequence was collected from a woman aged 25 to 45 in good health and CMV-seronegative. Sequencing was done on a sample of PBMCs. The chain links TRBV29-1 to TRBJ2-7; tentatively, D is TRBD2 (5 bases). The CDR3 loop reads CSVDSGDEQYF. For the CDR3, the DNA is TGCAGCGTTGATTCCGGGGACGAGCAGTACTTC.